Each of the 32 T cell receptor beta chains below was sequenced from the same sample in a study of STAT5B mutations in CD4+ large granular lymphocyte leukemia. Clones were sequenced by immunoSEQ multiplex PCR, and TCRdb holds only the in-frame ones, with some missing. The table records about 30,000 clones, around 84% of them present only once. The sample was CD4+ T cells from blood buffy coats. The receptor set was obtained from a human donor in good health.

The V and J genes are TRBV28 and TRBJ2-4; TRBD1 aligns across 7 bases. With 3 bases clipped from V and 1 base from J, the junction kept 3 bases outside the gene matches. Germline-derived CDR1 and CDR2 are MDHEN and SYDVKM. CDR3 length: 15 residues. The CDR3 DNA reads as TGTGCCAGCAGTTTCGACAGGGTGGCCAAAAACATTCAGTACTTC. It translates to CASSFDRVAKNIQYF.

The chain is built from TRBV7-2 and TRBJ2-1, with D unclear. The CDR3 sequence is 16 residues long. The germline V gene encodes CDR1 SGHTA and CDR2 FQGNSA. The V gene lost 1 base and the J gene lost 1 base, with 11 bases spanning the gap. CDR3 in DNA: TGTGCCAGCAGCTTAGGTGGGGTATCTTCCTACAATGAGCAGTTCTTC. Protein sequence: CASSLGGVSSYNEQFF.

J is TRBJ2-1 and V is TRBV29-1; 7 positions agree with TRBD1. The CDR3 is made up of 15 amino acids. Germline V lookup: CDR1 SQVTM, CDR2 ANQGSEA. With 8 bases clipped from V and 4 bases from J, the junction kept 14 bases outside the gene matches. CDR3 DNA: TGCAGCTCACTTCCCCCGGGACAGAGTTACAATGAGCAGTTCTTC. Its translation: CSSLPPGQSYNEQFF.

In its sample, this clone was seen a few times. The CDR3 DNA follows: TGTGCCAGCAGCCCCTCATGGGGTTCCTACGAGCAGTACTTC. It yields the protein CASSPSWGSYEQYF. This sequence joins TRBV14 and TRBJ2-7; D is uncertain. The CDR3 loop spans 14 amino acids. The germline V gene has CDR1 SGHDN and CDR2 FVKESK. Trimming stripped 4 bases from V and 1 base from J, with 11 bases between. Complete variable domain (other parts from reference TRBV14 and TRBJ2-7): EAGVTQFPSHSVIEKGQTVTLRCDPISGHDNLYWYRRVMGKEIKFLLHFVKESKQDESGMPNNRFLAERTGGTYSTLKVQPAELEDSGVYFCASSPSWGSYEQYFGPGTRLTVT.

This clone occurred once. The chain joins TRBV7-2 to TRBJ2-7; 11 bases fit TRBD2. The length of the CDR3 is 18 residues. V lost 2 bases, J lost 2 bases, and 11 bases stayed unmatched. The germline CDR1 and CDR2 sequences are SGHTA and FQGNSA. CDR3 sequence (DNA): TGTGCCAGCAGCTTAAGAGATCCAGTAGCGGGGGGGACCTACGAGCAGTACTTC. Translation gives CASSLRDPVAGGTYEQYF.

The V call is TRBV7-3, the J call TRBJ2-5; maybe TRBD1 (6 bases). The CDR3 totals 16 residues. The V gene lost 0 bases and the J gene lost 5 bases, with 16 bases spanning the gap. CDR1 is SGHTA and CDR2 is FQGTGA in the germline V gene. CDR3 sequence reads: CASSLTPAGAEETQYF. For the CDR3, the DNA is TGTGCCAGCAGCTTAACCCCGGCAGGGGCTGAGGAGACCCAGTACTTC.

J is TRBJ2-3 and V is TRBV27, with TRBD1 matching over 8 bases. The ends lost 2 bases at V and 4 bases at J; junction bases unmatched: 11. CDR3 length: 17 residues. The germline V gene encodes CDR1 MNHEY and CDR2 SMNVEV (reference sequence). The CDR3 is CASSLVAQGAKSDTQYF. The DNA for the CDR3 is TGTGCCAGCAGTTTAGTTGCCCAGGGGGCGAAGTCAGATACGCAGTATTTT.

The chain recombines TRBV9 with TRBJ1-6, with 10 bases matching TRBD1. The V segment lost 2 bases and the J segment 8 bases; nucleotides outside the gene matches: 7. CDR1 and CDR2 from the germline V gene are SGDLS and YYNGEE. The CDR3 loop spans 16 amino acids. The CDR3 spells CASSVRGDRGDSPLHF. CDR3 DNA sequence: TGTGCCAGCAGCGTTAGGGGGGACAGGGGCGATTCACCCCTCCACTTT.

The V and J genes are TRBV11-3 and TRBJ1-1, with D possibly being TRBD1 (6 bases). With 2 bases removed from V and 5 bases from J, the gap between germline ends came to 9 bases. The CDR3 has 13 amino acids. The V gene's germline CDR1 is SGHNT and CDR2 YENEEA. CDR3 loop: CASSLLQGTEAFF. The CDR3 DNA is TGTGCCAGCAGCTTATTGCAGGGGACTGAAGCTTTCTTT.

The chain carries TRBV11-1 and TRBJ2-7, with 8 bases identical to TRBD1. CDR1 and CDR2 from the germline V gene are SGHAT and FQDESV (reference sequence). The CDR3 is 12 amino acids. Trimming cost V 9 bases and J 2 bases; bases outside gene matches: 3. CDR3 nucleotide sequence: TGTGCCAGGGACAGGGAACCCTACGAGCAGTACTTC. Amino acid sequence: CARDREPYEQYF.

The J gene is TRBJ2-2, the V gene TRBV5-1; D gene ambiguous. CDR1 is SGHRS, CDR2 YFSETQ, per germline. This CDR3 is built from 13 residues. The V gene lost 3 bases and the J gene lost 1 base, with 4 bases spanning the gap. The CDR3 region is CASSSQNTGELFF. The CDR3 region has the DNA TGCGCCAGCAGCTCACAGAACACCGGGGAGCTGTTTTTT.

The V call is TRBV2, the J call TRBJ2-3; D perhaps matches TRBD2 (6 bases). The CDR3 extends over 15 amino acids. Germline values: CDR1 SNHLY, CDR2 FYNNEI. V lost 6 bases to trimming and J lost 0 bases, with 13 bases between them. As DNA, the CDR3 is TGTGCCAGCAGAAAGGGACTGACCAGCACAGATACGCAGTATTTT. It codes for CASRKGLTSTDTQYF.

The chain links TRBV2 to TRBJ2-6; D perhaps matches TRBD1 (5 bases). Trimming removed 7 bases from V and 3 bases from J, with 10 bases in between. Germline V lookup: CDR1 SNHLY, CDR2 FYNNEI. This CDR3 contains 14 residues. The CDR3 DNA sequence: TGTGCCAGCAACCAGGGTCGTGGGGCCAACGTCCTGACTTTC. It translates to CASNQGRGANVLTF.

This chain links TRBV7-2 with TRBJ1-1, with TRBD1 matching 7 bases. Germline V gene sequence: CDR1 SGHTA, CDR2 FQGNSA. V shed 4 bases and J 1 base; nucleotides not matched to a gene: 6. This CDR3 comprises 15 residues. Here the CDR3 reads CASSSTGTANTEAFF. The CDR3 bases are TGTGCCAGCAGCTCCACCGGGACAGCGAACACTGAAGCTTTCTTT.

The V call is TRBV2, the J call TRBJ1-5, with 9 nucleotides matching TRBD1. Germline V gene data show CDR1 as SNHLY and CDR2 as FYNNEI. The CDR3 has 15 residues. The trim removed 6 bases at V and 4 bases at J, leaving 7 bases unmatched. The CDR3 loop reads CASSGDRGTNQPQHF. The CDR3 region has the DNA TGTGCCAGCAGCGGCGACAGGGGGACTAATCAGCCCCAGCATTTT. The entire variable domain, with the rest obtained from reference TRBV2 and TRBJ1-5, is as follows: EPEVTQTPSHQVTQMGQEVILRCVPISNHLYFYWYRQILGQKVEFLVSFYNNEISEKSEIFDDQFSVERPDGSNFTLKIRSTKLEDSAMYFCASSGDRGTNQPQHFGDGTRLSIL.

This clone appeared a few times. The chain is built from TRBV7-8 and TRBJ2-1, with 7 bases identical to TRBD2. The CDR3 contains 15 residues. The germline V gene has CDR1 SGHVS and CDR2 FQNEAQ. V gave up 1 base and J gave up 5 bases; unmatched junction bases: 5. The CDR3 DNA sequence: TGTGCCAGCAGCTTAGTGAGCGGGGCTCACAATGAGCAGTTCTTC. It is translated as CASSLVSGAHNEQFF.

J is TRBJ2-5 and V is TRBV9, with 7 bases that match TRBD1. Trimming at V came to 2 bases and at J to 1 base, leaving 2 bases not matched to a gene. The CDR3 runs to 14 residues. The germline gives CDR1 SGDLS, CDR2 YYNGEE. CDR3 amino acids: CASSVGTVQETQYF. The CDR3 DNA reads as TGTGCCAGCAGCGTCGGGACAGTCCAAGAGACCCAGTACTTC.

This chain connects TRBV7-9 to TRBJ1-4; TRBD1 agrees at 7 bases. The CDR3 is 16 residues long. CDR1 SEHNR and CDR2 FQNEAQ come from the germline V gene (reference sequence). The ends lost 2 bases at V and 8 bases at J; junction bases unmatched: 11. CDR3 DNA sequence: TGTGCCAGCAGCTTATTTTCTACAGGGGCTAGCGAAAAACTGTTTTTT. It is translated as CASSLFSTGASEKLFF.

DNA of the CDR3: TGTGCCATCAGTGATTCCGACGGGAACTATGGCTACACCTTC. Translation gives CAISDSDGNYGYTF. This chain links TRBV10-3 with TRBJ1-2; D gene unclear. Trimming left V 3 bases short and J 2 bases short, with 10 bases between. This CDR3 is built from 14 residues. CDR1 is ENHRY, CDR2 SYGVKD, per germline.

V gene TRBV28 combines with J gene TRBJ2-4; TRBD1 is a possible D gene (5 bases). The ends were cut back, 6 bases at V and 2 bases at J, with 11 bases in the middle. This CDR3 region has 14 residues. The germline V gene has CDR1 MDHEN and CDR2 SYDVKM. CDR3 DNA sequence: TGTGCCAGCAGCCGACCAGGGTCCAAAAACATTCAGTACTTC. Protein product: CASSRPGSKNIQYF.

The chain's CDR3 is CASTRGADYEQYF. For the CDR3, the DNA is TGTGCCAGCACTCGGGGGGCCGATTACGAGCAGTACTTC. V and J are TRBV2 and TRBJ2-7; TRBD2 might be the D (7 bases). CDR1 and CDR2 from the germline V gene are SNHLY and FYNNEI. Trimming shortened V by 7 bases and J by 4 bases, and 14 bases separated the two germline ends. The CDR3 contains 13 residues.

The chain employs TRBV5-1 and TRBJ2-1; the match to TRBD2 covers 7 bases. Germline V lookup: CDR1 SGHRS, CDR2 YFSETQ. The CDR3 has 15 residues. The V segment lost 4 bases and the J segment 3 bases; nucleotides outside the gene matches: 7. For the CDR3, the DNA is TGCGCCAGCAGCGGGGGGGACCACGTCTACAATGAGCAGTTCTTC. This gives the protein CASSGGDHVYNEQFF.

The chain carries TRBV5-1 and TRBJ2-2; maybe TRBD2 (7 bases). Trimming left V 1 base short and J 0 bases short, with 13 bases between. This CDR3 has 17 residues. Germline V gene lookup returns CDR1 SGHRS and CDR2 YFSETQ. CDR3 in amino acids: CASSLLGGATNTGELFF. CDR3 in DNA: TGCGCCAGCAGCTTGTTAGGGGGGGCTACGAACACCGGGGAGCTGTTTTTT.

This chain uses TRBV6-1 with TRBJ2-7; the match to TRBD2 covers 11 bases. V trimming: 5 bases; J trimming: 6 bases; junction bases outside the gene matches: 6. CDR1 MNHNS and CDR2 SASEGT come from the germline V gene. The CDR3 consists of 14 residues. CDR3 in DNA: TGTGCCAGCAGTACTAGCGGGAGTACCCTCGAGCAGTACTTC. Amino acids: CASSTSGSTLEQYF.

The chain is built from TRBV11-3 and TRBJ2-1; maybe TRBD2 (6 bases). Germline V gene data show CDR1 as SGHNT and CDR2 as YENEEA. There are 18 residues in the CDR3. Trimming cost V 0 bases and J 5 bases, with 20 bases left between them. The CDR3: CASSLDSQVAGGDNEQFF. The CDR3 DNA follows: TGTGCCAGCAGCTTAGATTCCCAGGTGGCAGGCGGGGACAATGAGCAGTTCTTC.

V and J are TRBV29-1 and TRBJ1-1; the D is unclear. The CDR3 length is 11 residues. Trimming removed 4 bases from V and 0 bases from J, with 3 bases in between. The germline CDR1 and CDR2 sequences are SQVTM and ANQGSEA. This CDR3 reads CSVGVNTEAFF. For the CDR3, the DNA is TGCAGCGTTGGGGTGAACACTGAAGCTTTCTTT.

This clone has only one observation. The chain couples TRBV4-1 to TRBJ2-3; 7 nucleotides match TRBD2. The V segment lost 0 bases and the J segment 0 bases; nucleotides outside the gene matches: 9. CDR1 is MGHRA, CDR2 YSYEKL, per germline. This CDR3 spans 18 amino acids. This CDR3 reads CASSQDIRAGVSTDTQYF. As DNA, the CDR3 is TGCGCCAGCAGCCAAGATATCCGTGCGGGGGTTAGCACAGATACGCAGTATTTT.

J is TRBJ2-2 and V is TRBV18; 7 bases are shared with TRBD1. This CDR3 is 15 amino acids long. With 3 bases clipped from V and 1 base from J, the junction kept 2 bases outside the gene matches. Germline values: CDR1 KGHSH, CDR2 LQKENI. CDR3 loop: CASSPTGRNTGELFF. The CDR3 nucleotides read TGTGCCAGCTCACCGACAGGGCGGAACACCGGGGAGCTGTTTTTT.

The V call is TRBV5-6, the J call TRBJ1-1; maybe TRBD1 (6 bases). The CDR3 is 16 amino acids. Germline lookup yields CDR1 SGHDT and CDR2 YYEEEE. Trimming stripped 2 bases from V and 1 base from J, with 15 bases between. CDR3 coding DNA: TGTGCCAGCAGCTTCTATGGGGGGGCGCGGAACACTGAAGCTTTCTTT. Encoded protein: CASSFYGGARNTEAFF. Full variable domain (rest looked up from reference TRBV5-6 and TRBJ1-1): DAGVTQSPTHLIKTRGQQVTLRCSPKSGHDTVSWYQQALGQGPQFIFQYYEEEERQRGNFPDRFSGHQFPNYSSELNVNALLLGDSALYLCASSFYGGARNTEAFFGQGTRLTVV.

In nucleotides, the CDR3 is TGTGCCACCGGGACAGGGACTTCCTACGAGCAGTACTTC. Residues: CATGTGTSYEQYF. V and J are TRBV6-6 and TRBJ2-7; 9 bases agree with TRBD1. The CDR3 is 13 amino acids. The germline gives CDR1 MNHNY, CDR2 SVGAGI (reference sequence). V was clipped by 10 bases and J by 1 base; unmatched bases: 5.

The chain has TRBV7-2 and TRBJ2-1, with 16 nucleotides matching TRBD2. The CDR3 is 16 amino acids. Germline values: CDR1 SGHTA, CDR2 FQGNSA. The trim removed 5 bases at V and 10 bases at J, leaving 8 bases unmatched. CDR3 sequence (DNA): TGTGCCAGCAGCCAGGGGACTAGCGGGGGGGCCGGAGAGCAGTTCTTC. Translated: CASSQGTSGGAGEQFF.

V is TRBV6-1 and J is TRBJ2-7; no clear D gene. Trimming pared 8 bases from V and 2 bases from J, leaving 13 bases between. Germline V gene data show CDR1 as MNHNS and CDR2 as SASEGT. The CDR3 is 13 amino acids. This CDR3 reads CASPNPGTYEQYF. The CDR3 DNA reads TGTGCCAGCCCCAACCCCGGAACCTACGAGCAGTACTTC.